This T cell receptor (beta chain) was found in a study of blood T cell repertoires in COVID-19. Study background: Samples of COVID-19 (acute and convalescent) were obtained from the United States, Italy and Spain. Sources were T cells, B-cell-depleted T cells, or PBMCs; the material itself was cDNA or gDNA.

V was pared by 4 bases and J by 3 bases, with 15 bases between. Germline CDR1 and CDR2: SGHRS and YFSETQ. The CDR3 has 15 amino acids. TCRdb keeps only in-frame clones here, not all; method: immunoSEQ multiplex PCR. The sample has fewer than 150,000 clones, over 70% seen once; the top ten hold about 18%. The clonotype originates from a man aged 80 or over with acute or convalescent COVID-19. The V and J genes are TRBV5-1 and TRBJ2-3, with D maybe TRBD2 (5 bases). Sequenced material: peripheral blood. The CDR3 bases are TGCGCCAGCAGCCCCTCGGAGCGGCCTACAGATACGCAGTATTTT. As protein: CASSPSERPTDTQYF.